The 26 T cell receptor beta chains presented below share a single source sample, sequenced in a study of glioma-infiltrating T cells after dendritic cell vaccination. Produced via immunoSEQ multiplex PCR; TCRdb's table is partial and in-frame only. The sample carries about 100,000 clones, 79% recorded once. Material: blood, obtained before dendritic cell vaccination. Receptors originate from a human donor with glioblastoma.

The rearrangement uses TRBV11-1 and TRBJ2-5, with TRBD2 identical over 9 bases. CDR1 and CDR2 (germline): SGHAT, FQDESV (reference sequence). V trimming: 5 bases; J trimming: 5 bases; junction bases outside the gene matches: 6. The CDR3 is 14 residues long. The chain's CDR3 is CASSRTSARETQYF. CDR3 DNA sequence: TGTGCCAGCAGCCGGACTAGCGCGAGGGAGACCCAGTACTTC.

This clone appeared a single time. J is TRBJ2-1 and V is TRBV7-9; the match to TRBD1 covers 11 bases. The V gene's germline CDR1 is SEHNR and CDR2 FQNEAQ (reference sequence). V dropped 6 bases and J dropped 5; count of bases not matched to a gene: 12. The CDR3 is 17 residues long. CDR3 amino acids: CASRRFPGQGADNEQFF. The DNA of the CDR3 is TGTGCCAGCAGACGATTCCCAGGACAGGGGGCAGACAATGAGCAGTTCTTC. The variable domain in full, with the rest retrieved from reference TRBV7-9 and TRBJ2-1, is DTGVSQNPRHKITKRGQNVTFRCDPISEHNRLYWYRQTLGQGPEFLTYFQNEAQLEKSRLLSDRFSAERPKGSFSTLEIQRTEQGDSAMYLCASRRFPGQGADNEQFFGPGTRLTVL.

This clone was detected once. The chain joins TRBV7-8 to TRBJ2-7; no clear D gene. This CDR3 comprises 14 residues. Trimming shortened V by 1 base and J by 3 bases, and 10 bases separated the two germline ends. Germline-derived CDR1 and CDR2 are SGHVS and FQNEAQ. Here the CDR3 reads CASSLDFTFYEQYF. The CDR3, as DNA: TGTGCCAGCAGCTTAGACTTTACTTTCTACGAGCAGTACTTC.

V usage is TRBV18 and J usage is TRBJ1-2; weak D call: TRBD1 (6 bases). The germline V and J ends were trimmed by 3 bases and 3 bases, with 14 bases remaining between them. Per germline, CDR1 KGHSH and CDR2 LQKENI. This CDR3 is 15 amino acids long. CDR3 nucleotides: TGTGCCAGCTCACCCTCAGGACAGTCGGACTATGGCTACACCTTC. It specifies CASSPSGQSDYGYTF.

The rearrangement joins TRBV18 to TRBJ2-7; 7 bases are shared with TRBD1. Germline CDR1 is KGHSH and CDR2 is LQKENI. The trim removed 3 bases at V and 2 bases at J, leaving 10 bases unmatched. CDR3 size: 16 residues. CDR3 DNA: TGTGCCAGCTCACCGTACAGGGGATGGGGGACCTACGAGCAGTACTTC. This translates into CASSPYRGWGTYEQYF.

The CDR3, as DNA: TGTGCCAGCAGTGTTCAGGGGTGGGGATACGAGCAGTACTTC. Protein: CASSVQGWGYEQYF. The gene calls are TRBV2 and TRBJ2-5, with TRBD1 as a possible D gene (6 bases). The closer fit of TRBJ2-7 to the DNA end suggests the J call may be wrong. Germline CDR1 and CDR2: SNHLY and FYNNEI. The length of the CDR3 is 14 residues.

CDR3 amino acids: CASSPAPGVQGNTEAFF. The CDR3 DNA sequence: TGTGCCAGCAGCCCGGCCCCAGGTGTACAGGGTAACACTGAAGCTTTCTTT. V is TRBV7-6 and J is TRBJ1-1; D possibly corresponds to TRBD1 (6 bases). Trimming cost V 5 bases and J 2 bases, with 21 bases left between them. This CDR3 is 17 amino acids long. Germline CDR1 and CDR2: SGHVS and FNYEAQ.

This chain connects TRBV19 to TRBJ2-6, with 9 nucleotides matching TRBD1. Looked up from germline, CDR1 is LNHDA and CDR2 is SQIVND (reference sequence). The ends lost 4 bases at V and 4 bases at J; junction bases unmatched: 11. The CDR3 is made up of 18 amino acids. DNA for the CDR3: TGTGCCAGTAGTACCTCCGGGACAGGGCTCTCCGGGGCCAACGTCCTGACTTTC. This codes for CASSTSGTGLSGANVLTF. Together with reference TRBV19 and TRBJ2-6, the CDR3 gives the full variable domain: DGGITQSPKYLFRKEGQNVTLSCEQNLNHDAMYWYRQDPGQGLRLIYYSQIVNDFQKGDIAEGYSVSREKKESFPLTVTSAQKNPTAFYLCASSTSGTGLSGANVLTFGAGSRLTVL.

In this sample, this clone turned up a few times. The CDR3 DNA sequence: TGTGCCAGCTCCAGCGGTTACACTGAAGCTTTCTTT. Protein sequence: CASSSGYTEAFF. The V gene is TRBV4-2, the J gene TRBJ1-1; no definite D call. CDR3 size: 12 residues. The germline gives CDR1 LGHNA, CDR2 YNFKEQ. Trimming took 8 bases from V and 3 from J, leaving 10 bases between them.

This chain uses TRBV28 with TRBJ2-7; the match to TRBD2 covers 12 bases. The CDR3 runs to 14 residues. Germline CDR1 MDHEN, CDR2 SYDVKM. Unmatched junction bases numbered 2, after V lost 6 bases and J lost 2 bases. In DNA form, the CDR3 reads TGTGCCAGCAGGACTAGCGGGAGCACCTACGAGCAGTACTTC. It encodes CASRTSGSTYEQYF.

The genes are TRBV6-1 and TRBJ1-1, with 7 bases lining up with TRBD1. This CDR3 has 13 amino acids. V was pared by 9 bases and J by 7 bases, with 11 bases of the junction left unmatched. In germline, CDR1 is MNHNS, CDR2 SASEGT. Here the CDR3 reads CASGQAKGFEAFF. The CDR3 bases are TGTGCCAGTGGACAGGCTAAAGGATTTGAAGCTTTCTTT.

This clone was observed once. The chain couples TRBV18 to TRBJ2-7; a weak D match, TRBD2 (6 bases). Germline V CDR1 and CDR2: KGHSH, LQKENI. Trimming shortened V by 5 bases and J by 3 bases, and 17 bases separated the two germline ends. The CDR3 totals 15 residues. CDR3 bases: TGTGCCAGCTCAGCGGAGGGTCAAGGCTACTACGAGCAGTACTTC. Translation: CASSAEGQGYYEQYF.

The gene calls are TRBV5-1 and TRBJ1-3, with D possibly being TRBD1 (5 bases). Germline CDR1 is SGHRS and CDR2 is YFSETQ. V shed 0 bases and J shed 0 bases, with 7 bases lying between them. The CDR3 loop spans 15 amino acids. CDR3 nucleotides: TGCGCCAGCAGCTTGGGACAGAGCTCTGGAAACACCATATATTTT. Its protein is CASSLGQSSGNTIYF.

The chain links TRBV28 to TRBJ2-3, with 8 bases aligning to TRBD2. The CDR3 runs 15 residues. Germline CDR1 reads MDHEN; CDR2 reads SYDVKM. The junction had 7 bases not matched to a gene; V was cut back by 7 bases and J by 1 base. The CDR3 DNA reads TGTGCCAGCACCCCGGGAGGGGGGGGCACAGATACGCAGTATTTT. It encodes CASTPGGGGTDTQYF.

In nucleotides, the CDR3 is TGTGCCAGCAGCTTAGGGCGGGCCAACGTCCTGACTTTC. As protein: CASSLGRANVLTF. V gene TRBV7-9 combines with J gene TRBJ2-6; D unclear. Germline V lookup: CDR1 SEHNR, CDR2 FQNEAQ (reference sequence). V gave up 1 base and J gave up 5 bases, with 3 bases separating them. The CDR3 consists of 13 residues.

The chain combines TRBV29-1 with TRBJ2-5; 12 bases are a match to TRBD2. Germline V gene sequence: CDR1 SQVTM, CDR2 ANQGSEA. The junction had 10 bases not matched to a gene; V was cut back by 0 bases and J by 5 bases. This CDR3 is 17 amino acids long. The CDR3 sequence: CSVEDTLAGGLGETQYF. CDR3 sequence (DNA): TGCAGCGTTGAAGATACACTAGCGGGGGGCCTCGGGGAGACCCAGTACTTC.

The CDR3 sequence: CAISEGGWETQYF. In nucleotides, the CDR3 is TGTGCCATCAGTGAGGGGGGGTGGGAGACCCAGTACTTC. The J gene is TRBJ2-5, the V gene TRBV10-3, with D possibly being TRBD2 (6 bases). The CDR3 covers 13 residues. Trimming pared 2 bases from V and 5 bases from J, leaving 9 bases between. Germline V lookup: CDR1 ENHRY, CDR2 SYGVKD.

V is TRBV27 and J is TRBJ1-1; D is ambiguous. CDR1 and CDR2 (germline): MNHEY, SMNVEV (reference sequence). Trimming stripped 2 bases from V and 0 bases from J, with 7 bases between. This CDR3 contains 14 residues. CDR3 nucleotide sequence: TGTGCCAGCAGTTTAGATCGAGTGAACACTGAAGCTTTCTTT. Translating gives CASSLDRVNTEAFF.

This clone was recorded a few times. This rearrangement joins TRBV2 to TRBJ2-5; 9 positions match TRBD2. Germline V CDR1 and CDR2: SNHLY, FYNNEI. This CDR3 is 14 amino acids long. V dropped 3 bases and J dropped 4; count of bases not matched to a gene: 3. The CDR3 bases are TGTGCCAGCAGTGAGGGCGGGGGGGGAGAGACCCAGTACTTC. Amino acid sequence: CASSEGGGGETQYF.

This rearrangement joins TRBV10-3 to TRBJ1-2, with D possibly TRBD1 on 5 matching bases. Germline lookup yields CDR1 ENHRY and CDR2 SYGVKD. V lost 10 bases and J lost 0, with 15 bases in between. The length of the CDR3 is 14 residues. CDR3 sequence: CATTVWGANYGYTF. The DNA of the CDR3 is TGTGCCACCACCGTCTGGGGGGCTAACTATGGCTACACCTTC.

The chain recombines TRBV19 with TRBJ2-4; D remains ambiguous. Germline V gene lookup returns CDR1 LNHDA and CDR2 SQIVND (reference sequence). The CDR3 has 15 residues. Between the trimmed V and J ends, which lost 9 bases and 0 bases, there was a span of 15 bases. CDR3 region: CARELQDLAKNIQYF. The CDR3 DNA follows: TGTGCCAGAGAGCTCCAGGATCTAGCCAAAAACATTCAGTACTTC.

This clone has just one count. The chain uses TRBV30 and TRBJ2-7; 8 nucleotides match TRBD2. Germline V CDR1 and CDR2: GTSNPN, SVGIG (reference sequence). The trim removed 5 bases at V and 6 bases at J, leaving 12 bases unmatched. CDR3 length: 14 residues. The CDR3 loop reads CAWGGAGGFREQYF. CDR3 in DNA: TGTGCCTGGGGCGGGGCGGGGGGATTTCGCGAGCAGTACTTC.

The chain carries TRBV29-1 and TRBJ2-7, with D maybe TRBD2 (5 bases). The CDR3 has 13 amino acids. Germline-derived CDR1 and CDR2 are SQVTM and ANQGSEA. Trimming pared 5 bases from V and 0 bases from J, leaving 11 bases between. CDR3 DNA sequence: TGCAGCGTTCGGTCGGGGAGCTCCTACGAGCAGTACTTC. Translation gives CSVRSGSSYEQYF.

J is TRBJ2-1 and V is TRBV7-2, with 8 bases matching TRBD1. J was trimmed by 3 bases and V by 5 bases; bases with no gene match: 6. The CDR3 is made up of 15 amino acids. The germline V gene has CDR1 SGHTA and CDR2 FQGNSA. CDR3 residues: CASSRDRGGYNEQFF. The CDR3, as DNA: TGTGCCAGCAGCCGAGACAGGGGCGGCTACAATGAGCAGTTCTTC.

This chain links TRBV2 with TRBJ1-1, with a weak D call TRBD1 (5 bases). The V gene lost 5 bases and the J gene lost 5 bases, with 12 bases spanning the gap. Germline loops: CDR1 SNHLY, CDR2 FYNNEI. The CDR3 has 13 residues. The CDR3 nucleotides read TGTGCCAGCAGTTTGGGGGGGGGAACTGAAGCTTTCTTT. Translating it yields CASSLGGGTEAFF.

The chain joins TRBV19 to TRBJ2-4, with 9 bases identical to TRBD1. J gave up 4 bases and V 4 bases, and 11 bases lay outside the gene matches. Germline CDR1 is LNHDA and CDR2 is SQIVND (reference sequence). CDR3 length: 17 residues. CDR3: CASSRPSQGARKNIQYF. In nucleotides, the CDR3 is TGTGCCAGTAGTAGGCCTTCACAGGGGGCGAGGAAAAACATTCAGTACTTC.